The rows below give T cell receptor beta chains drawn from one sample of a study of cytomegalovirus exposure and HLA in healthy donors. The repertoire was sequenced with immunoSEQ multiplex PCR; TCRdb's copy has only in-frame clones and lacks some. The repertoire has some 99,000 clones, about 80% of them found once; the top ten carry roughly 2%. The sequenced sample consisted of PBMCs. The receptors derive from a man in his forties in good health and CMV-seronegative. Both conserved end residues are trimmed from each CDR3. Each record gives: V gene, J gene, CDR3 protein.

V: TRBV12-2; J: TRBJ2-2; CDR3: ASRPRGLMGRGELF
V: TRBV15; J: TRBJ1-4; CDR3: ATSRDATSEKLF
V: TRBV6-1; J: TRBJ2-6; CDR3: ASSDGGSSGANVLT
V: TRBV7-2; J: TRBJ2-2; CDR3: ASSRTSGATGTGELF
V: TRBV5-1; J: TRBJ2-3; CDR3: ASGQRLGAGVTQY
V: TRBV21-1; J: TRBJ2-7; CDR3: ASTFQYYEQY
V: TRBV20-1; J: TRBJ1-4; CDR3: SANDREKLF
V: TRBV2; J: TRBJ1-1; CDR3: ASSQYSGGGENTEAF
V: TRBV6-1; J: TRBJ1-1; CDR3: ASSPNGGTEAF
V: TRBV4-1; J: TRBJ2-1; CDR3: ASSQGRGTAYNEQF
V: TRBV28; J: TRBJ1-4; CDR3: ASSSGQSLF
V: TRBV5-6; J: TRBJ2-7; CDR3: ASSLDVRATYEQY
V: TRBV5-6; J: TRBJ2-2; CDR3: ASSEQGVPGELF
V: TRBV6-5; J: TRBJ1-2; CDR3: ASSQGQGRSGYT
V: TRBV11-2; J: TRBJ2-1; CDR3: ASSQAGGGYNEQF
V: TRBV4-2; J: TRBJ2-7; CDR3: ASSQGAQVYEQY
V: TRBV14; J: TRBJ1-1; CDR3: ASSQDQGILAEAF
V: TRBV9; J: TRBJ2-1; CDR3: ASSVLPYRGGLNEQF
V: TRBV5-1; J: TRBJ1-4; CDR3: ASSLEGTNEKLF
V: TRBV7-2; J: TRBJ1-1; CDR3: ASSPRDRGLNTEAF
V: TRBV29-1; J: TRBJ2-1; CDR3: SVELAGGNEQF
V: TRBV5-1; J: TRBJ2-1; CDR3: ASSPTSGGQDEQF
V: TRBV7-9; J: TRBJ2-3; CDR3: ASSSIGRPATDTQY
V: TRBV2; J: TRBJ1-5; CDR3: ASSSTLTGGSNQPQH
V: TRBV5-1; J: TRBJ2-3; CDR3: ASSWAGGSTDTQY
V: TRBV7-9; J: TRBJ2-1; CDR3: ASSLTLAGSFNEQF
V: TRBV5-4; J: TRBJ2-5; CDR3: ASSTGTVLGGETQY
V: TRBV7-2; J: TRBJ2-3; CDR3: ASSSIAVTQY
V: TRBV11-3; J: TRBJ2-3; CDR3: ASSLKRQGQDTQY
V: TRBV6-5; J: TRBJ2-1; CDR3: ASSPSGHPYNEQF
V: TRBV30; J: TRBJ1-5; CDR3: AWSTGDSNQPQH
V: TRBV5-5; J: TRBJ2-1; CDR3: ASSFQGSTYNEQF
V: TRBV4-2; J: TRBJ2-2; CDR3: ASSHGADTGELF
V: TRBV14; J: TRBJ2-2; CDR3: ASSLQGYTGGLF
V: TRBV4-1; J: TRBJ2-7; CDR3: ASSQDRGTDTYEQY
V: TRBV7-8; J: TRBJ2-7; CDR3: ASSWGGSYEQY
V: TRBV6-4; J: TRBJ2-1; CDR3: ASSEVAGSYNEQF
V: TRBV9; J: TRBJ2-7; CDR3: ASSVGTSGAYEQY
V: TRBV20-1; J: TRBJ2-5; CDR3: SASQETQY
V: TRBV11-2; J: TRBJ2-5; CDR3: ASSRIQGRSGKETQY
V: TRBV5-1; J: TRBJ2-7; CDR3: ASSWTSGTPGSYEQY